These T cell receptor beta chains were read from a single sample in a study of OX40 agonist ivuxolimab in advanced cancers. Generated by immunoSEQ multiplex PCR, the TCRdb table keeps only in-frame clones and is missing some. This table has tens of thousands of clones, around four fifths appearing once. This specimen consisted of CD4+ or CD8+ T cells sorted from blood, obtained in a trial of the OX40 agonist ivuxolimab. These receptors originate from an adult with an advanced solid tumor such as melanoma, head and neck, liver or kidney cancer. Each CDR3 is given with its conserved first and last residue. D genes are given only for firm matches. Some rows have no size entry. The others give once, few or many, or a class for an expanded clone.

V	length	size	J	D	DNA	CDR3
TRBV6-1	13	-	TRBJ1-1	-	TGTGCCAGCAGCGACCGAGGACCCCAGGGAGCTTTCTTT	CASSDRGPQGAFF
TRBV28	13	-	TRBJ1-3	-	TGTGCCAGCAGTTTACAGTCTGGAAACACCATATATTTT	CASSLQSGNTIYF
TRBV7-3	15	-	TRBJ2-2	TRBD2	TGTGCCAGCAGCTCCAGGCGGGGGGGCACCGGGGAGCTGTTTTTT	CASSSRRGGTGELFF
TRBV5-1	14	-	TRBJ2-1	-	TGCGCCAGCAGGACTTCATTTTCCTACAATGAGCAGTTCTTC	CASRTSFSYNEQFF
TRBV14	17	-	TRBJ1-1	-	TGTGCCAGCAGCCAAGATCGGGGGGGAGCATTGAACACTGAAGCTTTCTTT	CASSQDRGGALNTEAFF
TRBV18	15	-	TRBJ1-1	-	TGTGCCAGCTCACTTCCGACACGGTCGGTGACTGAAGCTTTCTTT	CASSLPTRSVTEAFF
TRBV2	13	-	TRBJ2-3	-	TGTGCCAGCAGCAGGGACGGCCCAGATACGCAGTATTTT	CASSRDGPDTQYF
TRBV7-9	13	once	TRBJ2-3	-	TGTGCCAGCAGCTCCTCAGGGGCAGATACGCAGTATTTT	CASSSSGADTQYF
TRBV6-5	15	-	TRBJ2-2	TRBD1	TGTGCCAGCAGTCCCCGCAGGGGGCTTACCGGGGAGCTGTTTTTT	CASSPRRGLTGELFF
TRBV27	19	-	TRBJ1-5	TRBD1	TGTGCCAGCAGTTTACGCGGACAGGGGGCTGGTATTAGTCGTCAGCCCCAGCATTTT	CASSLRGQGAGISRQPQHF
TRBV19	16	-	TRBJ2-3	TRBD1	TGTGCCAGTAGTAAAAAAAGGGGACAGGGTGTACATACGCAGTATTTT	CASSKKRGQGVHTQYF
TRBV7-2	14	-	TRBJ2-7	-	TGTGCCAGCAGCTTTTCTACTAGCTCCTACGAGCAGTACTTC	CASSFSTSSYEQYF
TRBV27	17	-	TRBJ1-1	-	TGTGCCAGCAGCTCCCTCCCTCACGGGACCGCGAACACTGAAGCTTTCTTT	CASSSLPHGTANTEAFF
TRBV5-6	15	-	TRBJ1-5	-	TGTGCCAGCAGCTTATCCGGGAGAGGAAATCAGCCCCAGCATTTT	CASSLSGRGNQPQHF